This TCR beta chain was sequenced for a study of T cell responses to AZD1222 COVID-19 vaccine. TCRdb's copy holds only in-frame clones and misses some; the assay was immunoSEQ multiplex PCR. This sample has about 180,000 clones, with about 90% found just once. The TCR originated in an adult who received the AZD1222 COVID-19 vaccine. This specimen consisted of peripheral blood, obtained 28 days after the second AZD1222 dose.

CDR3 amino acids: CASSFRDTANTEAFF. In DNA, the CDR3 is TGCGCCAGCAGCTTCCGGGACACGGCAAACACTGAAGCTTTCTTT. V usage is TRBV5-1 and J usage is TRBJ1-1, with D possibly TRBD1 on 6 matching bases. Looked up from germline, CDR1 is SGHRS and CDR2 is YFSETQ. V was clipped by 2 bases and J by 2 bases, with 13 bases between them. The CDR3 contains 15 residues.